The rows below give T cell receptor beta chains drawn from one sample of a study of cytomegalovirus exposure and HLA in healthy donors. Assay: immunoSEQ multiplex PCR; the TCRdb copy retains only in-frame clones and omits some. Of 100,000 to 150,000 clones listed, around three quarters are singletons. Sequencing was done on a sample of PBMCs. These receptors were taken from a female donor in good health and CMV-seronegative. Both conserved end residues are part of each CDR3. The order of the fields is V gene, D gene, clone size, J gene, CDR3 DNA, CDR3 protein. D genes are given only for firm matches. Rows may omit the clone size; those that give it use once, few, many or a size class.

V gene: TRBV18; D gene: NA; clone size: NA; J gene: TRBJ1-5; CDR3 DNA: TGTGCCAGCTCACCAGAGCATAGCAATCAGCCCCAGCATTTT; CDR3 protein: CASSPEHSNQPQHF
V gene: TRBV4-1; D gene: TRBD1; clone size: NA; J gene: TRBJ1-4; CDR3 DNA: TGCGCCAGCAGCTCGCCGGGACAGGGAAAAGAAAAACTGTTTTTT; CDR3 protein: CASSSPGQGKEKLFF
V gene: TRBV7-9; D gene: NA; clone size: NA; J gene: TRBJ2-5; CDR3 DNA: TGTGCCAGCAGCCCAATGGGTTGGCGGGAGACCCAGTACTTC; CDR3 protein: CASSPMGWRETQYF
V gene: TRBV30; D gene: NA; clone size: NA; J gene: TRBJ1-5; CDR3 DNA: TGTGCCTGGGGGGACGGACTAGGGAGCAATCAGCCCCAGCATTTT; CDR3 protein: CAWGDGLGSNQPQHF
V gene: TRBV4-1; D gene: NA; clone size: NA; J gene: TRBJ2-3; CDR3 DNA: TGCGCCAGCAGCCACCACGCAGGGACTGGTACAGATACGCAGTATTTT; CDR3 protein: CASSHHAGTGTDTQYF
V gene: TRBV6-5; D gene: TRBD1; clone size: NA; J gene: TRBJ1-2; CDR3 DNA: TGTGCCAGCCGGGACAGGGACTATGGCTACACCTTC; CDR3 protein: CASRDRDYGYTF
V gene: TRBV23-1; D gene: NA; clone size: NA; J gene: TRBJ1-5; CDR3 DNA: TGCGCCAGCAGTCAATCCGACAGCCTACCTTATCAGCCCCAGCATTTT; CDR3 protein: CASSQSDSLPYQPQHF
V gene: TRBV7-9; D gene: TRBD1; clone size: NA; J gene: TRBJ1-4; CDR3 DNA: TGTGCCAGCAGCCGCATGGGACAGCTAAATGAAAAACTGTTTTTT; CDR3 protein: CASSRMGQLNEKLFF
V gene: TRBV5-1; D gene: NA; clone size: NA; J gene: TRBJ2-7; CDR3 DNA: TGCGCCAGCAGGGTGGGTATCGGGAGCTCCTACGAGCAGTACTTC; CDR3 protein: CASRVGIGSSYEQYF
V gene: TRBV28; D gene: NA; clone size: NA; J gene: TRBJ1-1; CDR3 DNA: TGTGCCAGCAGCCTCCGGCGGGGGGCGCGGACTGAAGCTTTCTTT; CDR3 protein: CASSLRRGARTEAFF
V gene: TRBV5-4; D gene: NA; clone size: once; J gene: TRBJ2-3; CDR3 DNA: TGTGCCAGCAGCTTGGCCGAGGATACGCAGTATTTT; CDR3 protein: CASSLAEDTQYF
V gene: TRBV7-2; D gene: NA; clone size: NA; J gene: TRBJ2-7; CDR3 DNA: TGTGCCAGCAGCTTTAACACAATCTCCTACGAGCAGTACTTC; CDR3 protein: CASSFNTISYEQYF
V gene: TRBV9; D gene: NA; clone size: few; J gene: TRBJ1-5; CDR3 DNA: TGTGCCAGCAACCACGGAGGGGTTGGTCAGCCCCAGCATTTT; CDR3 protein: CASNHGGVGQPQHF
V gene: TRBV7-2; D gene: NA; clone size: NA; J gene: TRBJ1-1; CDR3 DNA: TGTGCCAGCAGCTCGCGGACACGGTCGAACACTGAAGCTTTCTTT; CDR3 protein: CASSSRTRSNTEAFF
V gene: TRBV7-9; D gene: TRBD1; clone size: few; J gene: TRBJ1-2; CDR3 DNA: TGTGCCAGCAGCTCTGGGACAGGGAGCGGCTATGGCTACACCTTC; CDR3 protein: CASSSGTGSGYGYTF
V gene: TRBV19; D gene: TRBD1; clone size: few; J gene: TRBJ2-7; CDR3 DNA: TGTGCCAGTAAAATGGGGACAGGGGGCTTTAACGAGCAGTACTTC; CDR3 protein: CASKMGTGGFNEQYF
V gene: TRBV6-6; D gene: NA; clone size: few; J gene: TRBJ1-2; CDR3 DNA: TGTGCCAGTCGGGAGACCTATGGCTACACCTTC; CDR3 protein: CASRETYGYTF
V gene: TRBV5-4; D gene: NA; clone size: NA; J gene: TRBJ1-3; CDR3 DNA: TGTGCCAGCAGCGGGATCGAAGGGAAGACAGGCGACATATATTTT; CDR3 protein: CASSGIEGKTGDIYF
V gene: TRBV15; D gene: NA; clone size: NA; J gene: TRBJ2-1; CDR3 DNA: TGTGCCACCAGCAGACAGGGGGGCAATGAGCAGTTCTTC; CDR3 protein: CATSRQGGNEQFF
V gene: TRBV18; D gene: TRBD1; clone size: NA; J gene: TRBJ1-1; CDR3 DNA: TGTGCCAGCTCTCGGGACAGCGCTCCTGAAGCTTTCTTT; CDR3 protein: CASSRDSAPEAFF
V gene: TRBV27; D gene: NA; clone size: NA; J gene: TRBJ2-1; CDR3 DNA: TGTGCCAGCAGTCCACCTCGACAGTCCAATGAGCAGTTCTTC; CDR3 protein: CASSPPRQSNEQFF
V gene: TRBV6-1; D gene: TRBD2; clone size: NA; J gene: TRBJ2-7; CDR3 DNA: TGTGCCAGCGCGGGAGCGTCCTACGAGCAGTACTTC; CDR3 protein: CASAGASYEQYF
V gene: TRBV27; D gene: NA; clone size: once; J gene: TRBJ1-6; CDR3 DNA: TGTGCCAGCAGTTTAGGCGGCAATGGGTCACCCCTCCACTTT; CDR3 protein: CASSLGGNGSPLHF
V gene: TRBV5-5; D gene: TRBD1; clone size: NA; J gene: TRBJ1-1; CDR3 DNA: TGTGCCAGCAGCCCGGACGGGACAGGGGATGAAGCTTTCTTT; CDR3 protein: CASSPDGTGDEAFF
V gene: TRBV5-4; D gene: NA; clone size: NA; J gene: TRBJ2-4; CDR3 DNA: TGTGCCAGCAGCTTCCGGGGGGCGTCCAAAAACATTCAGTACTTC; CDR3 protein: CASSFRGASKNIQYF
V gene: TRBV4-1; D gene: NA; clone size: NA; J gene: TRBJ1-3; CDR3 DNA: TGCGCCAGCAGCCAAGTTGCCGGCACGGGAAACTCTGGAAACACCATATATTTT; CDR3 protein: CASSQVAGTGNSGNTIYF
V gene: TRBV6-6; D gene: NA; clone size: NA; J gene: TRBJ1-2; CDR3 DNA: TGTGCCAGCAGTAACGCAGGGAACTATGGCTACACCTTC; CDR3 protein: CASSNAGNYGYTF
V gene: TRBV9; D gene: TRBD1; clone size: NA; J gene: TRBJ1-1; CDR3 DNA: TGTGCCAGCAGCACAGGGGTGAACACTGAAGCTTTCTTT; CDR3 protein: CASSTGVNTEAFF
V gene: TRBV5-1; D gene: NA; clone size: NA; J gene: TRBJ2-7; CDR3 DNA: TGCGCCAGCAGGCCAGGGGTAGCCTACGAGCAGTACTTC; CDR3 protein: CASRPGVAYEQYF
V gene: TRBV6-4; D gene: NA; clone size: NA; J gene: TRBJ2-3; CDR3 DNA: TGTGCCAGCAGCCCCAACCGCGGGGCTGGGGATACGCAGTATTTT; CDR3 protein: CASSPNRGAGDTQYF
V gene: TRBV5-1; D gene: NA; clone size: few; J gene: TRBJ1-2; CDR3 DNA: TGCGCCAGCAGCTTGTCCAGTTACTATGGCTACACCTTC; CDR3 protein: CASSLSSYYGYTF
V gene: TRBV9; D gene: TRBD1; clone size: NA; J gene: TRBJ1-6; CDR3 DNA: TGTGCCAGCAGCGTGGGACAGGGGATTAATTCACCCCTCCACTTT; CDR3 protein: CASSVGQGINSPLHF